The next 4 T cell receptor beta chains were all read from a single sample in a study of T cell changes during pregnancy in multiple sclerosis. Some clones are missing from TCRdb's copy, which holds only in-frame ones; the method was immunoSEQ multiplex PCR. The repertoire holds some 29,000 clones, with 75% to 95% as singletons. The sequenced sample was CD8+ T cells from peripheral blood mononuclear cells, obtained before pregnancy. The receptors come from a female donor with multiple sclerosis, enrolled in a pregnancy study.

The V call is TRBV7-3, the J call TRBJ2-3; TRBD1 is a possible D gene (5 bases). This CDR3 region has 12 residues. V was trimmed by 2 bases and J by 6 bases, leaving 6 bases between them. Germline values: CDR1 SGHTA, CDR2 FQGTGA. The CDR3 reads CASSLPGDTQYF. CDR3 coding DNA: TGTGCCAGCAGCTTACCAGGGGATACGCAGTATTTT.

Of note for this clone: Germline is not matched at one junction end, which may reflect a read error. This rearrangement joins TRBV7-7 to TRBJ1-5, with D maybe TRBD1 (5 bases). Germline V gives CDR1 SSHAT, CDR2 FNYEAQ (reference sequence). CDR3 length equals 17 residues. The CDR3 loop reads CASSLGHPGNSNQPQHF. DNA of the CDR3: TGTGCTAGCAGCCTCGGACATCCCGGTAATAGCAATCAGCCCCAGCATTTT. Full variable domain (rest looked up from reference TRBV7-7 and TRBJ1-5): GAGVSQSPRYKVTKRGQDVTLRCDPISSHATLYWYQQALGQGPEFLTYFNYEAQPDKSGLPSDRFSAERPEGSISTLTIQRTEQRDSAMYRCASSLGHPGNSNQPQHFGDGTRLSIL.

The rearrangement links TRBV30 to TRBJ2-1; possible D gene TRBD2, 6 bases. V lost 4 bases, J lost 3 bases, and 13 bases lay in between. The CDR3 is 14 residues long. Germline values: CDR1 GTSNPN, CDR2 SVGIG (reference sequence). This CDR3 is CAWTFVADYNEQFF. Here the CDR3 DNA reads TGTGCCTGGACTTTCGTAGCGGACTACAATGAGCAGTTCTTC.

The CDR3: CASSSRQDPGNTIYF. CDR3 bases: TGTGCCAGCAGCTCAAGACAGGACCCTGGAAACACCATATATTTT. This chain connects TRBV13 to TRBJ1-3; D might be TRBD1 (6 bases). Trimming removed 4 bases from V and 2 bases from J, with 12 bases in between. Germline assignment: CDR1 PRHDT and CDR2 FYEKMQ (reference sequence). The CDR3 sequence is 15 residues long.